This TCR beta chain was captured by sequencing in a study of T-cell reconstitution after alpha-beta-depleted transplantation in children. Findings and caveats of the study: Surviving thymic progenitors and recipient T cells were the source of high TCRbeta diversity at day 60 in some patients. Two months or so post-transplant, alpha-beta T cells reportedly derived from several hundred expanded graft clones. A year had passed since transplant, and T-cell counts and diversity by then came mostly from newly produced T cells.

In the case of this clonotype: As yet, its antigen is unknown.

Unique molecular identifiers tagged the TCRbeta library. TCRdb reprocessed the PCR reads with MiXCR, giving one entry per CDR3 protein. The repertoire holds approximately 980,000 distinct CDR3 sequences, with roughly 31% as singletons. Sample: PBMCs, mostly from graft donor cells, taken 360 days after TCRalphabeta/CD19-depleted stem cell transplant. This clonotype originated in a boy less than two years old who had a stem cell transplant for SCID, so the T cells may come from the graft donor.

The CDR3 DNA reads TGTGCCAGCAGTTCGGACCATAGCAATCAGCCCCAGCATTTT. Its protein product is CASSSDHSNQPQHF. The chain joins TRBV12-3 or TRBV12-4 to TRBJ1-5, with D hard to call. V lost 4 bases to trimming and J lost 0 bases, with 7 bases between them. This CDR3 region has 14 residues.